This TCR beta chain emerged from a study of neurological immune-mediated disorders. Germline loops: CDR1 SGHTA, CDR2 FQGNSA. This CDR3 spans 14 amino acids. After removal of 5 bases from V and 4 bases from J, the junction contained 6 bases not matched to a gene. TCRdb called the 5' RACE reads again in MiXCR, with one record for every CDR3 protein. The data hold roughly 100,000 distinct CDR3 sequences, with around 3.3% observed a single time. This clonotype was observed many times. The gene calls are TRBV7-2 and TRBJ2-5, with 8 bases identical to TRBD1. The TCR sequence derives from a woman under 30 with multiple sclerosis. The sample comprised PBMCs. In DNA, the CDR3 is TGTGCCAGCAGCCCATGGACAGGGACAGAGACCCAGTACTTC. It yields the protein CASSPWTGTETQYF.